The 23 T cell receptor beta chains below were found in one sample sequenced in a study of T cell responses to AZD1222 COVID-19 vaccine. The repertoire was sequenced with immunoSEQ multiplex PCR; TCRdb's copy has only in-frame clones and lacks some. The data contain more than 150,000 clones, 85% to 95% of them singletons. The sample in question was peripheral blood, obtained 28 days after the second AZD1222 dose. The receptors were gathered from an adult who received the AZD1222 COVID-19 vaccine.

This chain joins TRBV2 and TRBJ1-5; TRBD1 matches at 10 bases. Germline assignment: CDR1 SNHLY and CDR2 FYNNEI. V lost 7 bases and J lost 5; bases outside the gene matches: 2. This CDR3 is 13 amino acids long. The CDR3 nucleotides are TGTGCCAGCATAGGGACAGGGGATCAGCCCCAGCATTTT. This encodes CASIGTGDQPQHF. Combining the CDR3 with reference TRBV2 and TRBJ1-5 gives the whole variable domain EPEVTQTPSHQVTQMGQEVILRCVPISNHLYFYWYRQILGQKVEFLVSFYNNEISEKSEIFDDQFSVERPDGSNFTLKIRSTKLEDSAMYFCASIGTGDQPQHFGDGTRLSIL.

The chain joins TRBV28 to TRBJ2-2; 7 bases fit TRBD2. V trimming: 1 base; J trimming: 1 base; junction bases outside the gene matches: 3. There are 16 residues in the CDR3. Germline CDR1 and CDR2: MDHEN and SYDVKM. CDR3 coding DNA: TGTGCCAGCAGTTTATCGACTAGCCTGAACACCGGGGAGCTGTTTTTT. Protein sequence: CASSLSTSLNTGELFF.

This chain links TRBV27 with TRBJ1-5; D unclear. The CDR3 is made up of 13 amino acids. V gave up 2 bases and J gave up 4 bases, with 6 bases separating them. Looked up from germline, CDR1 is MNHEY and CDR2 is SMNVEV (reference sequence). As DNA, the CDR3 is TGTGCCAGCAGTTTAATCCCGAATCAGCCCCAGCATTTT. This translates into CASSLIPNQPQHF.

CDR3 protein: CASSLVDQPQHF. The DNA of the CDR3 is TGTGCCAGCAGCTTAGTAGATCAGCCCCAGCATTTT. V gene TRBV7-9 combines with J gene TRBJ1-5; no clear D gene. Trimming took off 1 base at V and 5 bases at J, with 3 bases between the two ends. This CDR3 is 12 amino acids long. Germline CDR1 reads SEHNR; CDR2 reads FQNEAQ (reference sequence).

This chain joins TRBV10-1 and TRBJ1-3, with D hard to call. The CDR3 consists of 14 residues. Germline CDR1 is WNHNN and CDR2 is SYGVQD (reference sequence). V lost 2 bases and J 0 bases, leaving 5 bases between the germline ends. CDR3 bases: TGCGCCAGCAGTGAGGGCAGCTCTGGAAACACCATATATTTT. Amino acid sequence: CASSEGSSGNTIYF.

The rearrangement uses TRBV6-1 and TRBJ1-1; 8 bases fit TRBD1. The trim removed 3 bases at V and 3 bases at J, leaving 0 bases unmatched. Germline V gene sequence: CDR1 MNHNS, CDR2 SASEGT. The CDR3 is made up of 13 amino acids. CDR3: CASSEDRDTEAFF. CDR3 coding DNA: TGTGCCAGCAGTGAGGACAGGGACACTGAAGCTTTCTTT.

V is TRBV7-2 and J is TRBJ1-2; no clear D. This CDR3 is 13 amino acids long. The germline V and J ends were trimmed by 2 bases and 4 bases, with 8 bases remaining between them. CDR1 SGHTA and CDR2 FQGNSA come from the germline V gene. CDR3 coding DNA: TGTGCCAGCAGCTTATACCTAGGCTATGGCTACACCTTC. Translating gives CASSLYLGYGYTF.

This chain connects TRBV10-2 to TRBJ2-1; 9 bases are a match to TRBD2. CDR1 and CDR2 (germline): WSHSY, SAAADI. V was pared by 3 bases and J by 3 bases, with 9 bases of the junction left unmatched. This CDR3 region has 17 residues. The CDR3 here is CASSDLIAGVDYNEQFF. CDR3 in DNA: TGCGCCAGCAGTGATTTAATAGCGGGAGTTGACTACAATGAGCAGTTCTTC.

The J gene is TRBJ1-3, the V gene TRBV19; D unclear. The germline CDR1 and CDR2 sequences are LNHDA and SQIVND (reference sequence). With 10 bases removed from V and 4 bases from J, the gap between germline ends came to 8 bases. The CDR3 is 11 residues long. DNA for the CDR3: TGTGCCACCAACGCGGGAAACACCATATATTTT. As protein: CATNAGNTIYF.

The table lists this clone with a count of one. J is TRBJ2-1 and V is TRBV5-1; D uncertain. The ends were cut back, 4 bases at V and 9 bases at J, with 20 bases in the middle. The germline V gene encodes CDR1 SGHRS and CDR2 YFSETQ. The length of the CDR3 is 15 residues. The CDR3 sequence: CASSRATRNTGEQFF. CDR3 DNA: TGCGCCAGCAGCCGGGCGACTCGGAACACGGGTGAGCAGTTCTTC.

V and J are TRBV5-1 and TRBJ1-2; 8 bases align to TRBD1. With 3 bases clipped from V and 6 bases from J, the junction kept 7 bases outside the gene matches. Germline CDR1 is SGHRS and CDR2 is YFSETQ. This CDR3 comprises 14 residues. Written as DNA, the CDR3 is TGCGCCAGCAGCTGGGCCGGGACAGGAGATGGCTACACCTTC. Protein: CASSWAGTGDGYTF.

This CDR3 is CASSLIPSGSAETQYF. The CDR3 DNA is TGTGCCAGCAGCTTAATTCCTAGCGGGTCGGCAGAGACCCAGTACTTC. This sequence joins TRBV7-2 and TRBJ2-5, with 8 bases matching TRBD2. V was clipped by 2 bases and J by 4 bases; unmatched bases: 9. Germline CDR1 SGHTA, CDR2 FQGNSA. This CDR3 is 16 amino acids long.

This chain uses TRBV5-1 with TRBJ2-2; D gene ambiguous. Trimming removed 4 bases from V and 3 bases from J, with 4 bases in between. The CDR3 contains 12 residues. Germline loops: CDR1 SGHRS, CDR2 YFSETQ. The CDR3 region is CASSPHTGELFF. CDR3 nucleotides: TGCGCCAGCAGCCCCCACACCGGGGAGCTGTTTTTT. Full variable domain (rest looked up from reference TRBV5-1 and TRBJ2-2): KAGVTQTPRYLIKTRGQQVTLSCSPISGHRSVSWYQQTPGQGLQFLFEYFSETQRNKGNFPGRFSGRQFSNSRSEMNVSTLELGDSALYLCASSPHTGELFFGEGSRLTVL.

This sequence joins TRBV19 and TRBJ1-5, with D unresolved. The V gene's germline CDR1 is LNHDA and CDR2 SQIVND (reference sequence). V lost 5 bases and J lost 0, with 17 bases in between. The CDR3 has 17 amino acids. The chain's CDR3 is CASSSPRRQNSNQPQHF. DNA of the CDR3: TGTGCCAGTAGTTCCCCCCGAAGACAAAATAGCAATCAGCCCCAGCATTTT.

V and J are TRBV18 and TRBJ1-1, with D uncertain. Germline lookup yields CDR1 KGHSH and CDR2 LQKENI. This CDR3 is 14 amino acids long. The V end lost 1 base, the J end lost 2 bases, and 8 bases lay between the germline ends. CDR3 sequence (DNA): TGTGCCAGCTCACCACTAGACGGAAACACTGAAGCTTTCTTT. Its protein is CASSPLDGNTEAFF.

The chain has TRBV28 and TRBJ2-2; D uncertain. V lost 4 bases and J lost 3, with 24 bases in between. CDR1 and CDR2 from the germline V gene are MDHEN and SYDVKM. CDR3 length: 19 residues. The CDR3 coding sequence is TGTGCCAGCAGTTCCGTTACGGTGGCTTCACGAGAGGACACCGGGGAGCTGTTTTTT. Its protein product is CASSSVTVASREDTGELFF.

The chain couples TRBV7-9 to TRBJ1-4; D is unresolved. V was shortened by 4 bases and J by 8 bases, with 8 bases between the two germline ends. Germline loops: CDR1 SEHNR, CDR2 FQNEAQ (reference sequence). The CDR3 runs 12 residues. The chain's CDR3 is CASSSDYEKLFF. The DNA of the CDR3 is TGTGCCAGCAGCTCCGATTACGAAAAACTGTTTTTT.

V is TRBV12-3 or TRBV12-4 and J is TRBJ1-2; no firm D call. This CDR3 region has 11 residues. The CDR3 loop reads CACSLGYGYTF. The CDR3, as DNA: TGTGCATGCAGTCTTGGATATGGCTACACCTTC.

This rearrangement joins TRBV19 to TRBJ1-1, with D possibly TRBD1 on 6 matching bases. This CDR3 contains 12 residues. V lost 7 bases and J 3 bases, leaving 9 bases between the germline ends. Germline CDR1 and CDR2: LNHDA and SQIVND (reference sequence). CDR3 sequence (DNA): TGTGCCAGTATGACAGGCTACACTGAAGCTTTCTTT. The encoded protein is CASMTGYTEAFF.

The gene calls are TRBV5-4 and TRBJ1-2; no clear D gene. This CDR3 comprises 15 residues. V shed 0 bases and J shed 3 bases, with 12 bases lying between them. CDR1 is SGHNT, CDR2 YYREEE, per germline (reference sequence). The CDR3 region is CASSLGGSRDYGYTF. The CDR3 bases are TGTGCCAGCAGCTTGGGAGGGTCCCGCGACTATGGCTACACCTTC.

The chain recombines TRBV7-9 with TRBJ1-4; TRBD1 matches at 8 bases. Germline-derived CDR1 and CDR2 are SEHNR and FQNEAQ (reference sequence). The CDR3 length is 14 residues. Trimming at V came to 5 bases and at J to 10 bases, leaving 9 bases not matched to a gene. CDR3 sequence reads: CASSPQMTGVKLFF. In nucleotides, the CDR3 is TGTGCCAGCAGCCCCCAAATGACAGGGGTAAAACTGTTTTTT.

This clone came up a few times. The rearrangement links TRBV19 to TRBJ2-3, with TRBD2 matching 11 bases. The V segment lost 3 bases and the J segment 2 bases; nucleotides outside the gene matches: 1. The germline V gene has CDR1 LNHDA and CDR2 SQIVND (reference sequence). The CDR3 is 15 amino acids. CDR3 nucleotide sequence: TGTGCCAGTAGTATGGGACTAGCGGCCACAGATACGCAGTATTTT. It is translated as CASSMGLAATDTQYF. The variable domain in full, with the rest retrieved from reference TRBV19 and TRBJ2-3, is DGGITQSPKYLFRKEGQNVTLSCEQNLNHDAMYWYRQDPGQGLRLIYYSQIVNDFQKGDIAEGYSVSREKKESFPLTVTSAQKNPTAFYLCASSMGLAATDTQYFGPGTRLTVL.

This chain links TRBV19 with TRBJ1-5; unclear D gene. Germline lookup yields CDR1 LNHDA and CDR2 SQIVND (reference sequence). There are 17 residues in the CDR3. The V end lost 5 bases, the J end lost 3 bases, and 20 bases lay between the germline ends. The CDR3 spells CASSPTRTASINQPQHF. The DNA for the CDR3 is TGTGCCAGTAGTCCCACCCGGACGGCGTCAATCAATCAGCCCCAGCATTTT. Combining the CDR3 with reference TRBV19 and TRBJ1-5 gives the whole variable domain DGGITQSPKYLFRKEGQNVTLSCEQNLNHDAMYWYRQDPGQGLRLIYYSQIVNDFQKGDIAEGYSVSREKKESFPLTVTSAQKNPTAFYLCASSPTRTASINQPQHFGDGTRLSIL.